This T cell receptor (beta chain) was sequenced during a study of identical twins. TCRdb ran MiXCR on the 5' RACE reads and lists one entry per CDR3 protein. The table has some 690,000 distinct CDR3 sequences, around 20% seen once. The same sample was also studied in work on T cells expressing NK-cell markers. As reported in that work: Uncertainty persisted over the HCMV specificity of expanded NKG2C+ T cell clones.

This receptor was obtained from a woman under 30 in good health. The source material was PBMCs.

CDR3 amino acids: CASSFRTLGPQETQYF. CDR3 nucleotide sequence: TGTGCCAGCAGCTTTAGGACCCTAGGCCCCCAAGAGACCCAGTACTTC. The V call is TRBV7-9, the J call TRBJ2-5; D is uncertain. Germline V gene sequence: CDR1 SEHNR, CDR2 FQNEAQ (reference sequence). The V gene lost 3 bases and the J gene lost 1 base, with 15 bases spanning the gap. The CDR3 has 16 amino acids.